A single sample gave rise to the 29 T cell receptor beta chains below, sequenced in a study of identical twins. Using its own MiXCR run on the 5' RACE reads, TCRdb lists one record per CDR3 protein. The table includes 1.5 million to 2 million distinct CDR3 sequences, less than 40% detected once. Material: cord blood. The receptors originated from a newborn girl in good health.

This clonotype occurred a few times. The J gene is TRBJ2-5, the V gene TRBV29-1; 8 nucleotides align to TRBD1. CDR3 length: 14 residues. The trim removed 2 bases at V and 5 bases at J, leaving 7 bases unmatched. Germline CDR1 reads SQVTM; CDR2 reads ANQGSEA. This CDR3 is CSVEWLRGRETQYF. CDR3 DNA: TGCAGCGTTGAATGGCTCAGGGGGCGGGAGACCCAGTACTTC.

A word on this clonotype: An end of the junction differs from the germline gene, which may be a read error. The gene calls are TRBV20-1 and TRBJ2-6; 14 nucleotides align to TRBD2. Germline V gives CDR1 DFQATT, CDR2 SNEGSKA (reference sequence). The CDR3 contains 20 residues. DNA for the CDR3: TGCGGTGCTAGAGGCGGGACTAGCGGGAGAACCCGGTCTGGGGCCAACGTCCTGACTTTC. Translation: CGARGGTSGRTRSGANVLTF.

This clonotype came up a few times. The genes are TRBV4-1 and TRBJ2-4; D is possibly TRBD2 (5 bases). Germline V gives CDR1 MGHRA, CDR2 YSYEKL. The germline V and J ends were trimmed by 0 bases and 0 bases, with 12 bases remaining between them. The CDR3 has 17 amino acids. The CDR3 DNA reads as TGCGCCAGCAGCCAAGATATGACTACGCTAGCCAAAAACATTCAGTACTTC. It is translated as CASSQDMTTLAKNIQYF.

This chain connects TRBV3-1 to TRBJ1-1, with no clear D. The CDR3 is 15 residues long. V was shortened by 1 base and J by 1 base, with 10 bases between the two germline ends. Germline CDR1 is LGHDT and CDR2 is YNNKEL (reference sequence). The CDR3 spells CASSQGVPGNTEAFF. In DNA, the CDR3 is TGTGCCAGCAGCCAAGGTGTCCCAGGGAACACTGAAGCTTTCTTT.

The J gene is TRBJ1-2, the V gene TRBV6-1, with D unclear. The CDR3 runs 14 residues. V was pared by 4 bases and J by 4 bases, with 13 bases between. Germline V gene data show CDR1 as MNHNS and CDR2 as SASEGT. The CDR3 sequence is CASSGWTVPYGYTF. The CDR3, as DNA: TGTGCCAGCAGTGGATGGACGGTGCCCTATGGCTACACCTTC.

This clonotype was observed a handful of times. The chain combines TRBV5-1 with TRBJ2-5; TRBD1 matches 9 bases. The J call is uncertain, as TRBJ2-7 better fits the DNA end. Per the germline V gene, CDR1 is SGHRS and CDR2 is YFSETQ. CDR3 length: 17 residues. The CDR3 spells CASSINLPGTGFYEQYF. In nucleotides, the CDR3 is TGCGCCAGCAGCATAAATCTCCCCGGGACAGGGTTTTACGAGCAGTACTTC.

This clonotype was seen only a few times. The chain is built from TRBV5-1 and TRBJ2-1; 9 nucleotides align to TRBD1. The V and J ends lost 1 base and 6 bases, in that order; junction bases with no gene match: 2. The CDR3 sequence is 14 residues long. Germline-derived CDR1 and CDR2 are SGHRS and YFSETQ. Here the CDR3 DNA reads TGCGCCAGCAGCTTGCTGACAGGGGGCAATGAGCAGTTCTTC. Translation: CASSLLTGGNEQFF.

This clonotype came up a few times. This sequence joins TRBV7-2 and TRBJ2-2; no definite D call. V was pared by 1 base and J by 6 bases, with 6 bases between. Germline CDR1 and CDR2: SGHTA and FQGNSA. The CDR3 consists of 13 residues. The CDR3 region is CASSLVLAGELFF. CDR3 nucleotide sequence: TGTGCCAGCAGCTTAGTCCTAGCCGGGGAGCTGTTTTTT.

This sequence joins TRBV5-1 and TRBJ2-5; TRBD1 or TRBD2 may be the D gene (5 bases each). The CDR3 is 15 amino acids. V shed 3 bases and J shed 2 bases, with 14 bases lying between them. From germline, CDR1 is SGHRS and CDR2 YFSETQ. CDR3 loop: CASSWAGTPQETQYF. CDR3 in DNA: TGCGCCAGCAGCTGGGCCGGGACCCCTCAAGAGACCCAGTACTTC.

V usage is TRBV11-2 and J usage is TRBJ2-3; TRBD2 is a possible D gene (5 bases). The CDR3 has 18 residues. Germline-derived CDR1 and CDR2 are SGHAT and FQNNGV. V shed 1 base and J shed 4 bases, with 21 bases lying between them. The CDR3 is CASSLVVRTEAIADTQYF. CDR3 coding DNA: TGTGCCAGCAGCTTAGTCGTCCGGACTGAAGCTATCGCAGATACGCAGTATTTT.

The rearrangement joins TRBV10-3 to TRBJ2-1, with D perhaps matching TRBD1 or TRBD2 (6 bases each). V lost 7 bases, J lost 4 bases, and 17 bases lay in between. CDR3 length: 15 residues. Per the germline V gene, CDR1 is ENHRY and CDR2 is SYGVKD. The CDR3 DNA sequence: TGTGCCATCACCGAACGGGGGACACTGTACAATGAGCAGTTCTTC. Its protein product is CAITERGTLYNEQFF.

The chain recombines TRBV5-6 with TRBJ1-5; D unresolved. The germline CDR1 and CDR2 sequences are SGHDT and YYEEEE. Trimming removed 0 bases at V and 6 bases at J, with 13 bases between. CDR3 length equals 15 residues. Written as DNA, the CDR3 is TGTGCCAGCAGCTTGGGTCCCCATAGTGGTCAGCCCCAGCATTTT. Its translation is CASSLGPHSGQPQHF.

The chain combines TRBV28 with TRBJ2-1, with 12 positions matching TRBD2. The CDR3 extends over 16 amino acids. CDR1 and CDR2 (germline): MDHEN, SYDVKM. Losses at the gene ends were 2 bases for V and 8 bases for J; bases not matched to a gene: 7. The CDR3 spells CASSLGGLAGYHEQFF. CDR3 in DNA: TGTGCCAGCAGTTTAGGGGGACTAGCGGGTTATCATGAGCAGTTCTTC.

In its sample, this clonotype was seen once. This chain connects TRBV19 to TRBJ2-1; 10 bases are a match to TRBD1. CDR1 LNHDA and CDR2 SQIVND come from the germline V gene (reference sequence). The CDR3 totals 14 residues. J lost 10 bases, V lost 11 bases, and 14 bases had no gene match. CDR3 sequence reads: CAASAGQGVYEQFF. The CDR3 DNA reads TGTGCCGCTTCCGCAGGACAGGGGGTGTACGAGCAGTTCTTC.

The V call is TRBV10-3, the J call TRBJ1-4; tentatively, D is TRBD1 (5 bases). The CDR3 runs 13 residues. Germline loops: CDR1 ENHRY, CDR2 SYGVKD. Trimming took off 2 bases at V and 7 bases at J, with 8 bases between the two ends. CDR3 protein: CAISEGAVEKLFF. The CDR3 nucleotides read TGTGCCATCAGTGAGGGGGCGGTTGAAAAACTGTTTTTT.

The V and J genes are TRBV12-5 and TRBJ2-3; TRBD2 agrees at 11 bases. The CDR3 is 16 residues long. V shed 0 bases, J shed 3 bases, and the junction held 2 bases outside the gene matches. Germline V gene data show CDR1 as LGHNT and CDR2 as FRNRAP. The CDR3 coding sequence is TGTGCTAGTGGTTTGGTAACTAGCGGGGGAACAGATACGCAGTATTTT. This codes for CASGLVTSGGTDTQYF.

This clonotype was seen only a few times. The chain is built from TRBV2 and TRBJ2-3; TRBD2 agrees at 7 bases. The trim removed 5 bases at V and 3 bases at J, leaving 8 bases unmatched. Per germline, CDR1 SNHLY and CDR2 FYNNEI. The CDR3 is made up of 15 amino acids. CDR3 nucleotide sequence: TGTGCCAGCAGTCGTGAGACTAGCCCAACAGATACGCAGTATTTT. Its translation: CASSRETSPTDTQYF.

V is TRBV20-1 and J is TRBJ2-7; possibly TRBD1 for D (6 bases). This CDR3 comprises 12 residues. Germline CDR1 reads DFQATT; CDR2 reads SNEGSKA (reference sequence). Trimming left V 5 bases short and J 7 bases short, with 15 bases between. The CDR3 region is CSAGGTYNEQYF. The CDR3 DNA reads TGCAGTGCTGGGGGCACATACAATGAGCAGTACTTC.

This clonotype has more than one count but fewer than ten. The DNA of the CDR3 is TGTGCCACCAGTGATTGGCGAGGGCCTTGGGGCTACACCTTC. Amino acid sequence: CATSDWRGPWGYTF. The chain is built from TRBV24-1 and TRBJ1-2; D gene uncertain. Germline assignment: CDR1 KGHDR and CDR2 SFDVKD. This CDR3 is 14 amino acids long. V was cut by 2 bases and J by 8 bases, with 14 bases left in between.

The genes are TRBV13 and TRBJ2-1; a weak D match, TRBD1 (6 bases). Germline CDR1 PRHDT, CDR2 FYEKMQ (reference sequence). V was shortened by 5 bases and J by 5 bases, with 10 bases between the two germline ends. The CDR3 runs to 13 residues. The chain's CDR3 is CASSPEGDNEQFF. DNA for the CDR3: TGTGCCAGCAGCCCAGAGGGGGACAATGAGCAGTTCTTC.

Details on this clonotype: This could be a read error, since a much larger clone is one nucleotide away. The rearrangement uses TRBV10-3 and TRBJ2-4, with TRBD2 identical over 15 bases. The CDR3 is 16 residues long. The V gene's germline CDR1 is ENHRY and CDR2 SYGVKD. DNA of the CDR3: TGTGCCGTCAGTGAGTCAGGACTAGCGGGGGGGCACATTCAGTACTTC. This sequence encodes CAVSESGLAGGHIQYF.

The chain links TRBV10-3 to TRBJ2-2; TRBD1 aligns across 9 bases. Unmatched junction bases numbered 8, after V lost 1 base and J lost 5 bases. This CDR3 has 17 residues. From germline, CDR1 is ENHRY and CDR2 SYGVKD. CDR3 loop: CAISELRDRERTGELFF. CDR3 sequence (DNA): TGTGCCATCAGTGAGTTACGGGACAGGGAAAGAACCGGGGAGCTGTTTTTT.

This clonotype was observed a handful of times. The rearrangement joins TRBV9 to TRBJ1-6, with 8 bases that match TRBD1. CDR3 length: 15 amino acids. V lost 4 bases and J lost 5; bases outside the gene matches: 5. Germline V gene sequence: CDR1 SGDLS, CDR2 YYNGEE. The chain's CDR3 is CASSTRTGNNSPLHF. The CDR3, as DNA: TGTGCCAGCAGCACCCGGACAGGGAATAATTCACCCCTCCACTTT.

This clonotype was seen only a few times. V usage is TRBV24-1 and J usage is TRBJ2-1; D not resolved. V lost 0 bases and J lost 6, with 11 bases in between. The CDR3 covers 15 residues. Per the germline V gene, CDR1 is KGHDR and CDR2 is SFDVKD. CDR3 sequence reads: CATSDLPGPSNEQFF. The CDR3 DNA sequence: TGTGCCACCAGTGATTTGCCAGGCCCGAGCAATGAGCAGTTCTTC.

The gene calls are TRBV12-5 and TRBJ2-1; 10 bases map to TRBD2. The ends lost 2 bases at V and 0 bases at J; junction bases unmatched: 7. The CDR3 covers 18 residues. Germline V CDR1 and CDR2: LGHNT, FRNRAP. The CDR3 nucleotides are TGTGCTAGTGGTTTGTGGACTAGCGGACCTGGCTCCTACAATGAGCAGTTCTTC. Encoded protein: CASGLWTSGPGSYNEQFF.

This clonotype is a singleton in its sample. V usage is TRBV4-1 and J usage is TRBJ2-5; 8 positions agree with TRBD2. Germline-derived CDR1 and CDR2 are MGHRA and YSYEKL. CDR3 length equals 14 residues. Losses at the gene ends were 1 base for V and 11 bases for J; bases not matched to a gene: 9. The CDR3 DNA is TGCGCCAGCAGCCAAGGGACTAGCCGCTATGAGCAGTACTTC. The encoded protein is CASSQGTSRYEQYF.

This chain connects TRBV10-3 to TRBJ1-2; the D is unclear. V was trimmed by 2 bases and J by 2 bases, leaving 12 bases between them. Looked up from germline, CDR1 is ENHRY and CDR2 is SYGVKD. The CDR3 totals 15 residues. The CDR3 loop reads CAISEPGAKNYGYTF. CDR3 sequence (DNA): TGTGCCATCAGTGAGCCCGGTGCCAAGAACTATGGCTACACCTTC.

This clonotype was observed a handful of times. The chain is built from TRBV5-8 and TRBJ2-1; 11 bases fit TRBD1. CDR1 is SGHTS and CDR2 is YDEGEE in the germline V gene. The ends lost 6 bases at V and 5 bases at J; junction bases unmatched: 7. The CDR3 sequence is 15 residues long. Here the CDR3 reads CASNWPGQGDNEQFF. The CDR3 nucleotides read TGTGCCAGCAACTGGCCGGGACAGGGGGACAATGAGCAGTTCTTC.

The rearrangement uses TRBV2 and TRBJ2-2, with TRBD2 matching 10 bases. The CDR3 runs 16 residues. Germline values: CDR1 SNHLY, CDR2 FYNNEI. V trimming: 5 bases; J trimming: 5 bases; junction bases outside the gene matches: 8. Here the CDR3 DNA reads TGTGCCAGCAGTCGCGGAAGCGGGAGGGGGACCGGGGAGCTGTTTTTT. This translates into CASSRGSGRGTGELFF.